These 10 T cell receptor beta chains came from one sample sequenced in a study of identical twins (dated by TCRdb to 2016 to 2017). Libraries were made using 5' RACE. Reads for this sample came from an Illumina HiSeq 2000. TCRdb passed the public sequencing reads through fastp at Q25 and MiXCR, retaining productive beta sequences. Every CDR3 protein is listed once, alongside the most common genes and DNA of its rows. Counted in this sample were 400,000 to 600,000 distinct CDR3 sequences; more than 20% of them appeared once. The ten largest make up 0.45% to 0.5% of the sample. These same records also appear under a second study, on yellow fever vaccine responses in identical twins.

Sequencing input: CD4+ T cells sorted from blood. The receptors shown here come from a woman between 18 and 30 years old in good health.

This clonotype was counted between two and nine times. The chain has TRBV6-1 and TRBJ2-7; 9 bases align to TRBD2. Germline values: CDR1 MNHNS, CDR2 SASEGT. There are 15 residues in the CDR3. The V gene end was trimmed by 6 bases and the J gene end by 0 bases; junction bases not matched to a gene: 6. The CDR3 spells CASSPGTSLSYEQYF. For the CDR3, the DNA is TGTGCCAGCAGCCCCGGGACTAGCCTCTCCTACGAGCAGTACTTC.

In this sample, this clonotype turned up a few times. The J gene is TRBJ2-2, the V gene TRBV20-1, with TRBD1 matching over 8 bases. Losses at the gene ends were 4 bases for V and 4 bases for J; bases not matched to a gene: 8. This CDR3 is built from 15 residues. Germline CDR1 reads DFQATT; CDR2 reads SNEGSKA (reference sequence). The CDR3 loop reads CSANRQGHTTGELFF. The DNA of the CDR3 is TGCAGTGCTAATAGACAGGGGCACACCACCGGGGAGCTGTTTTTT.

The chain uses TRBV24-1 and TRBJ1-1; D is perhaps TRBD1 (5 bases). V lost 3 bases and J 6 bases, leaving 16 bases between the germline ends. The CDR3 runs 15 residues. CDR1 and CDR2 (germline): KGHDR, SFDVKD. The chain's CDR3 is CATSDGDRDQPEAFF. CDR3 in DNA: TGTGCCACCAGTGATGGAGACAGAGACCAACCTGAAGCTTTCTTT.

This clonotype has at least ten counts. The rearrangement joins TRBV7-2 to TRBJ2-5; possible D gene TRBD2, 6 bases. Trimming took off 2 bases at V and 2 bases at J, with 9 bases between the two ends. The CDR3 covers 14 residues. Germline V gives CDR1 SGHTA, CDR2 FQGNSA. CDR3 in amino acids: CASSLSGGQETQYF. The CDR3 DNA is TGTGCCAGCAGCTTAAGTGGGGGGCAAGAGACCCAGTACTTC.

The rearrangement uses TRBV25-1 and TRBJ1-1, with D perhaps TRBD1 (6 bases). V lost 0 bases to trimming and J lost 2 bases, with 13 bases between them. The CDR3 loop spans 16 amino acids. Germline V gene lookup returns CDR1 MGHDK and CDR2 SYGVNS. Here the CDR3 reads CASSEYWMGANTEAFF. DNA for the CDR3: TGTGCCAGCAGTGAATATTGGATGGGGGCCAACACTGAAGCTTTCTTT.

This clonotype was recorded at least ten times. V is TRBV11-1 and J is TRBJ2-7; a possible D gene is TRBD2 (7 bases). The CDR3 is made up of 19 amino acids. Germline lookup yields CDR1 SGHAT and CDR2 FQDESV (reference sequence). Trimming cost V 5 bases and J 0 bases, with 26 bases left between them. As DNA, the CDR3 is TGTGCCAGCAGCGCCATACGGGGGGCCCAAAACCAGGGCTCCTACGAGCAGTACTTC. Translation gives CASSAIRGAQNQGSYEQYF.

Regarding this clonotype: An end of the junction does not agree with germline; a read error may underlie this. The chain is built from TRBV5-1 and TRBJ2-3; possibly TRBD2 for D (6 bases). The CDR3 totals 15 residues. From germline, CDR1 is SGHRS and CDR2 YFSETQ. In DNA form, the CDR3 reads TGCGCCAGCAGCTGGAGGGACCTATACACAGATACGCAGTGTTTT. Its translation is CASSWRDLYTDTQCF.

This clonotype was detected only once. The chain has TRBV2 and TRBJ2-1; perhaps D is TRBD1 or TRBD2 (5 bases each). This CDR3 spans 11 amino acids. Germline CDR1 SNHLY, CDR2 FYNNEI. The V end lost 8 bases, the J end lost 9 bases, and 11 bases lay between the germline ends. The CDR3 spells CASHRDGEQFF. CDR3 nucleotide sequence: TGTGCCAGCCACCGGGACGGTGAGCAGTTCTTC.

This clonotype was detected a few times. The chain links TRBV20-1 to TRBJ2-3; D is uncertain. V lost 6 bases, J lost 1 base, and 5 bases lay in between. This CDR3 has 11 residues. Germline V gives CDR1 DFQATT, CDR2 SNEGSKA (reference sequence). Here the CDR3 reads CSADGTDTQYF. The DNA of the CDR3 is TGCAGTGCCGACGGCACAGATACGCAGTATTTT.

The chain combines TRBV15 with TRBJ2-6; possibly TRBD1 for D (5 bases). Germline V gene data show CDR1 as LNHNV and CDR2 as YYDKDF (reference sequence). Trimming shortened V by 2 bases and J by 0 bases, and 8 bases separated the two germline ends. CDR3 length: 16 amino acids. CDR3 DNA: TGTGCCACCAGCAGACCCAGGGACTCTGGGGCCAACGTCCTGACTTTC. Protein sequence: CATSRPRDSGANVLTF.